Presented here are 13 T cell receptor beta chains from one specimen sequenced in a study of T-cell memory formation after mild COVID-19. TCRdb processed the 5' RACE reads anew with MiXCR; each CDR3 protein has one entry. The sample includes some 290,000 distinct CDR3 sequences, 15% to 20% of them seen just once. Sequenced input: PBMCs or a T cell subset sorted from them (not recorded which). The origin of the receptors is a man between 18 and 35 years old who had mild COVID-19 (a few samples of this study predate the infection). Cell type and time point are not known.

This clonotype was seen a handful of times. The chain combines TRBV20-1 with TRBJ2-5, with D possibly TRBD2 on 5 matching bases. The CDR3 length is 13 residues. The V end lost 6 bases, the J end lost 2 bases, and 13 bases lay between the germline ends. CDR1 DFQATT and CDR2 SNEGSKA come from the germline V gene (reference sequence). As DNA, the CDR3 is TGCAGTGCGGACTCTAGTGTTCAAGAGACCCAGTACTTC. Its protein product is CSADSSVQETQYF.

This clonotype was observed a handful of times. This chain uses TRBV6-5 with TRBJ2-5; the match to TRBD1 covers 7 bases. Germline V gene sequence: CDR1 MNHEY, CDR2 SVGAGI. V gave up 7 bases and J gave up 2 bases; unmatched junction bases: 4. CDR3 length: 13 residues. CDR3 region: CASTGTDQETQYF. The DNA of the CDR3 is TGTGCCAGCACCGGGACAGATCAAGAGACCCAGTACTTC.

J is TRBJ1-4 and V is TRBV5-1; D gene ambiguous. Trimming shortened V by 4 bases and J by 2 bases, and 12 bases separated the two germline ends. Germline V lookup: CDR1 SGHRS, CDR2 YFSETQ. The CDR3 loop spans 15 amino acids. The CDR3 is CASSPHRITNEKLFF. DNA for the CDR3: TGCGCCAGCAGCCCTCATAGGATCACTAATGAAAAACTGTTTTTT.

The chain joins TRBV10-3 to TRBJ1-5, with D unresolved. CDR3 length equals 14 residues. Germline CDR1 reads ENHRY; CDR2 reads SYGVKD. Trimming pared 0 bases from V and 0 bases from J, leaving 3 bases between. The chain's CDR3 is CAISESRSNQPQHF. The CDR3 coding sequence is TGTGCCATCAGTGAGTCCCGTAGCAATCAGCCCCAGCATTTT.

This clonotype turned up a few times. The V call is TRBV29-1, the J call TRBJ1-5, with 9 bases lining up with TRBD1. This CDR3 has 12 residues. V was clipped by 7 bases and J by 5 bases; unmatched bases: 3. In germline, CDR1 is SQVTM, CDR2 ANQGSEA. The CDR3 nucleotides are TGCAGCGCCCGACAGGGGGATCAGCCCCAGCATTTT. Its translation is CSARQGDQPQHF.

This clonotype showed up just a few times. This chain connects TRBV27 to TRBJ2-1; D might be TRBD1 or TRBD2, each matching 5 bases. CDR3 length: 15 residues. V was pared by 6 bases and J by 3 bases, with 15 bases between. Germline V gene lookup returns CDR1 MNHEY and CDR2 SMNVEV (reference sequence). This chain's CDR3 is CASRPTGLYYNEQFF. CDR3 bases: TGTGCCAGCAGACCGACGGGGCTGTACTACAATGAGCAGTTCTTC.

This rearrangement joins TRBV20-1 to TRBJ1-5; weak D call: TRBD1 (6 bases). The CDR3 runs to 15 residues. Germline V CDR1 and CDR2: DFQATT, SNEGSKA (reference sequence). V was trimmed by 3 bases and J by 0 bases, leaving 12 bases between them. Here the CDR3 DNA reads TGCAGTGCTAGGGTGGCGGGGGCTAGCAATCAGCCCCAGCATTTT. This translates into CSARVAGASNQPQHF.

The J gene is TRBJ1-4, the V gene TRBV25-1; possibly TRBD1 for D (5 bases). The ends were cut back, 3 bases at V and 2 bases at J, with 13 bases in the middle. This CDR3 comprises 16 residues. Per germline, CDR1 MGHDK and CDR2 SYGVNS. CDR3 nucleotides: TGTGCCAGCAGTGATTCCGCCGGGGGGACTAATGAAAAACTGTTTTTT. Amino acid sequence: CASSDSAGGTNEKLFF.

This clonotype appeared a few times. V and J are TRBV9 and TRBJ1-6; TRBD1 is a possible D gene (6 bases). The CDR3 runs to 14 residues. The ends were cut back, 3 bases at V and 7 bases at J, with 11 bases in the middle. Germline CDR1 SGDLS, CDR2 YYNGEE. The CDR3, as DNA: TGTGCCAGCAGCGGACAGGCGGGGAATTCACCCCTCCACTTT. Its protein is CASSGQAGNSPLHF.

This clonotype was recorded a few times. This rearrangement joins TRBV7-2 to TRBJ1-5; weak D call: TRBD1 (6 bases). The germline V and J ends were trimmed by 5 bases and 3 bases, with 14 bases remaining between them. The CDR3 loop spans 15 amino acids. CDR1 and CDR2 (germline): SGHTA, FQGNSA. The CDR3 region is CASSARGVYNQPQHF. The DNA of the CDR3 is TGTGCCAGCAGCGCCAGGGGAGTATACAATCAGCCCCAGCATTTT.

The V gene is TRBV9, the J gene TRBJ1-1; TRBD1 agrees at 7 bases. The CDR3 loop spans 13 amino acids. CDR1 SGDLS and CDR2 YYNGEE come from the germline V gene. Germline trimming cut 5 bases from V and 6 bases from J; bases unmatched to any gene: 7. CDR3 bases: TGTGCCAGCAGTGGACAGGAGGGGTCTGAAGCTTTCTTT. Amino acids: CASSGQEGSEAFF.

The chain combines TRBV12-3 or TRBV12-4 with TRBJ2-7; 10 bases are shared with TRBD2. Trimming removed 7 bases from V and 2 bases from J; junction bases left unmatched: 8. The CDR3 spans 15 residues. The CDR3 DNA reads TGTGCCAGCACCGTCGGACTAGCGGTCACCTACGAGCAGTACTTC. This gives the protein CASTVGLAVTYEQYF.

This chain uses TRBV5-1 with TRBJ2-1; tentative D call: TRBD2 (5 bases). V was trimmed by 3 bases and J by 4 bases, leaving 20 bases between them. Germline CDR1 is SGHRS and CDR2 is YFSETQ. The CDR3 consists of 17 residues. The CDR3 reads CASSSRRLTTTYNEQFF. Here the CDR3 DNA reads TGCGCCAGCAGCTCTCGCCGCCTCACGACTACATACAATGAGCAGTTCTTC.